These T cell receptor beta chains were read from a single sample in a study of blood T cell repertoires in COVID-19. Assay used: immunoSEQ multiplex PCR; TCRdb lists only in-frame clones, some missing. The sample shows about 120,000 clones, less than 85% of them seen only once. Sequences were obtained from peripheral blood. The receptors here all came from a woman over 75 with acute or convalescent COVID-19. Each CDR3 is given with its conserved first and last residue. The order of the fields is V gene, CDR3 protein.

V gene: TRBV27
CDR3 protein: CASRPSREVSTDTQYF

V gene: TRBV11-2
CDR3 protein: CASSRETGPSYEQYF

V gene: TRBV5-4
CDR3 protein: CASSLSTVYTF

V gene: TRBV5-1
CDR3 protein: CASSLLTGGEQYF

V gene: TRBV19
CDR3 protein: CASSTTGLWTEAFF

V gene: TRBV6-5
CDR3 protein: CASNLAGGSGNTIYF

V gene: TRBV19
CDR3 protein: CASSIQGTDTGELFF

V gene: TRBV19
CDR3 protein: CASSRLAGVSGANVLTF

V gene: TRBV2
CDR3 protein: CASTGRQGNSPLHF

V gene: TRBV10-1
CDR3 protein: CASSEEGGIGNEQFF

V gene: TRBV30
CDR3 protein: CAWSRDRPYGYTF

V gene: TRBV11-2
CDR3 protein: CASSTQDRNYGYTF

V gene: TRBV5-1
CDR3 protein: CASSGTETNTGELFF

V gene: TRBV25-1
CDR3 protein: CASSALYSNEQFF

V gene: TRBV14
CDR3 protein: CASSQTYLGTEAFF

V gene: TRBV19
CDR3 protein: CASRGTGAINIQYF

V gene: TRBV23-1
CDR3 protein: CASSQRGTGVNEQYF

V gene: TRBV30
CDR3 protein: CAWMGLRDRDGYTF

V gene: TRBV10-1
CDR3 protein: CASSPGGLDQPQHF

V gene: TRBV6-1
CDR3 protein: CASSDSVAYNSPLHF

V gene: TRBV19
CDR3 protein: CASSLDREASFNEQYF

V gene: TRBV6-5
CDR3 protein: CASTQGAFGYTF

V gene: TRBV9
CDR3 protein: CASSVDGPRDGYTF

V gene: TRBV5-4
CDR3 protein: CASSLDRGSAPLHF

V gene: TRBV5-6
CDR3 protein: CASSLSTGHGYTF

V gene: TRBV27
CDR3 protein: CASSLLGGAHEKLFF

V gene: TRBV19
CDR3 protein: CASRSTANTGELFF

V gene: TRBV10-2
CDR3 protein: CASSGDRGGETQYF